Following are 13 T cell receptor beta chains from one sample sequenced in a study of human T cells and chemical hapten exposure. TCRdb re-analysed the RACE reads in MiXCR, keeping a single row per CDR3 protein. The data show about 93,000 distinct CDR3 sequences, around 8.8% seen once. The time point was: pre-sensitization, week 0. Treatment in this sample: therapeutic diphenylcyclopropenone sensitization with weekly scalp DPC. Sequenced here: whole blood, sampled in connection with sensitization to the hapten diphenylcyclopropenone (DPC). The receptors were gathered from a man in his forties with alopecia areata. Some clones in this sample may be carry-over from other donors' samples.

This clonotype was counted a few times. This rearrangement joins TRBV5-4 to TRBJ2-7; D is undetermined. The CDR3 has 14 residues. V was pared by 0 bases and J by 0 bases, with 7 bases between. CDR1 and CDR2 from the germline V gene are SGHNT and YYREEE (reference sequence). CDR3 DNA sequence: TGTGCCAGCAGCTTGGGAGTAAGCTCCTACGAGCAGTACGTC. Residues: CASSLGVSSYEQYV.

This clonotype was seen only a few times. The chain combines TRBV11-2 with TRBJ2-1; 8 nucleotides align to TRBD1. The CDR3 runs 16 residues. Germline V CDR1 and CDR2: SGHAT, FQNNGV. V shed 6 bases, J shed 3 bases, and the junction held 10 bases outside the gene matches. CDR3 protein: CASSMFRGRDYNEQFF. The CDR3 DNA follows: TGTGCCAGCAGTATGTTCAGGGGGCGAGACTACAATGAGCAGTTCTTC.

This clonotype was detected a few times. The chain links TRBV15 to TRBJ2-5; 7 nucleotides agree with TRBD1. Trimming removed 1 base from V and 2 bases from J; junction bases left unmatched: 4. The CDR3 length is 15 residues. The germline CDR1 and CDR2 sequences are LNHNV and YYDKDF (reference sequence). The CDR3 here is CATSRAGTAQETQYF. In DNA form, the CDR3 reads TGTGCCACCAGCAGAGCCGGGACAGCTCAAGAGACCCAGTACTTC.

This chain uses TRBV12-3 or TRBV12-4 with TRBJ1-2; 9 bases fit TRBD1. The CDR3 covers 14 residues. The V and J ends lost 0 bases and 6 bases, in that order; junction bases with no gene match: 2. The CDR3 DNA is TGTGCCAGCAGTTTAGCGGACAGGGGTAATGGCTACACCTTC. It translates to CASSLADRGNGYTF.

The V call is TRBV28, the J call TRBJ2-4; no firm D call. V was trimmed by 6 bases and J by 0 bases, leaving 6 bases between them. Germline V CDR1 and CDR2: MDHEN, SYDVKM. The CDR3 totals 13 residues. CDR3 bases: TGTGCCAGCAGCCGGACAGCCAAAAACATTCAGTACTTC. Amino acids: CASSRTAKNIQYF.

This chain connects TRBV6-6 to TRBJ2-4, with no clear D. Germline values: CDR1 MNHNY, CDR2 SVGAGI (reference sequence). With 2 bases removed from V and 0 bases from J, the gap between germline ends came to 14 bases. CDR3 length equals 17 residues. This CDR3 is CASSYRIDVLAKNIQYF. As DNA, the CDR3 is TGTGCCAGCAGTTACAGAATAGATGTACTAGCCAAAAACATTCAGTACTTC.

This rearrangement joins TRBV9 to TRBJ2-5, with 11 bases identical to TRBD2. The V gene end was trimmed by 5 bases and the J gene end by 4 bases; junction bases not matched to a gene: 10. Germline V lookup: CDR1 SGDLS, CDR2 YYNGEE. This CDR3 has 16 residues. CDR3 in DNA: TGTGCCAGCAGTCCAAAGACTAGCGGGACGGGAGAGACCCAGTACTTC. Translation: CASSPKTSGTGETQYF.

This clonotype was counted a few times. The genes are TRBV24-1 and TRBJ2-1; TRBD2 agrees at 9 bases. This CDR3 region has 16 residues. Unmatched junction bases numbered 9, after V lost 3 bases and J lost 7 bases. Germline assignment: CDR1 KGHDR and CDR2 SFDVKD. In nucleotides, the CDR3 is TGTGCCACCAGTGATAGGCTAGCGGGAAACGGAAATGAGCAGTTCTTC. Amino acid sequence: CATSDRLAGNGNEQFF.

Many counts were recorded for this clonotype. This chain joins TRBV20-1 and TRBJ2-3, with TRBD1 as a possible D gene (6 bases). V was pared by 1 base and J by 3 bases, with 14 bases between. This CDR3 is 15 amino acids long. Germline values: CDR1 DFQATT, CDR2 SNEGSKA (reference sequence). In DNA, the CDR3 is TGCAGTGCTAGAGCGAGAGGGGGAAATACAGATACGCAGTATTTT. Its protein is CSARARGGNTDTQYF.

Ten or more counts support this clonotype. The chain has TRBV7-9 and TRBJ2-5; possibly TRBD1 or TRBD2 for D (6 bases each). CDR1 is SEHNR, CDR2 FQNEAQ, per germline (reference sequence). CDR3 length equals 13 residues. V was pared by 5 bases and J by 5 bases, with 12 bases between. CDR3 in DNA: TGTGCCAGCAGCGCAGGGGCGGGGGAGACCCAGTACTTC. It translates to CASSAGAGETQYF.

The V gene is TRBV28, the J gene TRBJ1-1; D not resolved. The CDR3 has 9 amino acids. The germline gives CDR1 MDHEN, CDR2 SYDVKM. V lost 10 bases, J lost 5 bases, and 5 bases lay in between. The CDR3 region is CATGTEAFF. The CDR3 DNA is TGTGCCACTGGTACTGAAGCTTTCTTT.

In this sample, this clonotype turned up many times. This chain joins TRBV20-1 and TRBJ1-1; D is perhaps TRBD1 (6 bases). The germline V and J ends were trimmed by 4 bases and 4 bases, with 16 bases remaining between them. CDR3 size: 14 residues. Germline-derived CDR1 and CDR2 are DFQATT and SNEGSKA (reference sequence). The CDR3 is CSANRPGAGTEAFF. DNA for the CDR3: TGCAGTGCTAATAGACCAGGGGCAGGCACTGAAGCTTTCTTT.

The chain combines TRBV11-1 with TRBJ2-7; D perhaps matches TRBD2 (5 bases). The ends were cut back, 5 bases at V and 3 bases at J, with 11 bases in the middle. The CDR3 contains 13 residues. Germline loops: CDR1 SGHAT, CDR2 FQDESV (reference sequence). The CDR3 is CASSHGGLYEQYF. DNA for the CDR3: TGTGCCAGCAGCCATGGCGGACTCTACGAGCAGTACTTC.